Listed below are T cell receptor beta chains from one sample, sequenced in a study of T cell changes during pregnancy in multiple sclerosis. Method: immunoSEQ multiplex PCR; TCRdb's copy keeps in-frame clones and lacks some. The sample lists roughly 40,000 clones, roughly 90% seen once, with under 0.5% in the top ten. The sequencing here drew on CD4+ T cells from peripheral blood mononuclear cells, taken in the second trimester of pregnancy. The origin of the receptors is a female donor with multiple sclerosis, enrolled in a pregnancy study. CDR3s include the opening cysteine and the closing phenylalanine or tryptophan. Fields, in order: J gene, clone size, V gene, D gene, CDR3 DNA, CDR3 protein. A D gene is named only where the DNA matches it firmly. Expanded clones are given a class, and other clones once, few, many or no size at all.

>TRBJ2-7|.|TRBV7-2|.
TGTGCCAGCAGCTTAGGGTTAGAGGCGAACGAGCAGTACTTC
CASSLGLEANEQYF
>TRBJ1-5|.|TRBV21-1|.
TGTGCCAGCAGCAAAGCCGAGAGCCCGGACAGACCCTTAATCTTCAATCAGCCCCAGCATTTT
CASSKAESPDRPLIFNQPQHF
>TRBJ1-2|.|TRBV7-8|TRBD1
TGTGCCAGCAGCCGAAGGGACAGGGGGCGCGAGTATGGCTACACCTTC
CASSRRDRGREYGYTF
>TRBJ2-7|.|TRBV5-4|.
TGTGCCAGCAGCCCCCCCGGCTCCTACGAGCAGTACTTC
CASSPPGSYEQYF
>TRBJ2-7|.|TRBV7-2|TRBD2
TGTGCCAGCAGCTTCACGAGCGGGAGAAAAAGCTACGAGCAGTACTTC
CASSFTSGRKSYEQYF
>TRBJ1-5|once|TRBV7-2|.
TGTGCCAGCACCCCCGGACACAATCAGCCCCAGCATTTT
CASTPGHNQPQHF
>TRBJ1-2|.|TRBV5-1|.
TGCGCCAGCAGCCCTGGCGTGGCGGGGGCCGGGTATGGCTACACCTTC
CASSPGVAGAGYGYTF
>TRBJ2-7|.|TRBV7-8|.
TGTGCCAGCTCTGTCGAGATATTCTCCTACGAGCAGTACTTC
CASSVEIFSYEQYF
>TRBJ1-1|.|TRBV20-1|.
TGCAGTGCTGGGAGGAACACTGAAGCTTTCTTT
CSAGRNTEAFF
>TRBJ2-7|.|TRBV5-4|TRBD2
TGTGCCAGCAGCTGGGGCGGGGGGGCTGGGTCCAACGAGCAGTACTTC
CASSWGGGAGSNEQYF
>TRBJ1-2|.|TRBV7-3|TRBD1
TGTGCCAGCAGCCCGGACAGGGCTAACTATGGCTACACCTTC
CASSPDRANYGYTF
>TRBJ2-7|few|TRBV5-6|TRBD1
TGTGCCAGCAGTCGTCCCGGGACAGGGTACGAGCAGTACTTC
CASSRPGTGYEQYF
>TRBJ1-3|.|TRBV11-2|.
TGTGCCAGCAGCTCCCTTCCTGGAAACACCATATATTTT
CASSSLPGNTIYF
>TRBJ2-6|few|TRBV4-2|TRBD2
TGTGCCAGCAGCCAAGGGGGGGGTGGGGCCGCTGGGGCCAACGTCCTGACTTTC
CASSQGGGGAAGANVLTF
>TRBJ1-3|.|TRBV13|TRBD1
TGTGCCAGCAGCTCAGGACAGGGTGGAAACACCATATATTTT
CASSSGQGGNTIYF
>TRBJ1-3|.|TRBV18|.
TGTGCCAGCTCACCACAAGAACTAGACGCTGGAAACACCATATATTTT
CASSPQELDAGNTIYF
>TRBJ2-2|.|TRBV13|TRBD2
TGTGCCAGCAGCCCGGGACTAGCGGGGGGACCGAGGCGGCCCGGGGAGCTGTTTTTT
CASSPGLAGGPRRPGELFF
>TRBJ2-3|.|TRBV7-2|.
TGTGCCAGCAGCTTGTCAAATCCCAGAAGCACAGATACGCAGTATTTT
CASSLSNPRSTDTQYF
>TRBJ2-5|.|TRBV4-3|TRBD1
TGCGCCAGCAGCCAGACCGGACAGGGTGATTTTTCGTCCCAAGAGACCCAGTACTTC
CASSQTGQGDFSSQETQYF
>TRBJ1-1|.|TRBV5-6|.
TGTGCCAGCAGCATTCCTCCCTCGAACACTGAAGCTTTCTTT
CASSIPPSNTEAFF
>TRBJ2-5|.|TRBV19|TRBD2
TGTGCCAGTAGTATCGCCGGGGGACTAGGAGAGACCCAGTACTTC
CASSIAGGLGETQYF
>TRBJ1-1|.|TRBV18|TRBD1
TGTGCCAGCTCACTGGGGGACAGGGAGATTGAAGCTTTCTTT
CASSLGDREIEAFF